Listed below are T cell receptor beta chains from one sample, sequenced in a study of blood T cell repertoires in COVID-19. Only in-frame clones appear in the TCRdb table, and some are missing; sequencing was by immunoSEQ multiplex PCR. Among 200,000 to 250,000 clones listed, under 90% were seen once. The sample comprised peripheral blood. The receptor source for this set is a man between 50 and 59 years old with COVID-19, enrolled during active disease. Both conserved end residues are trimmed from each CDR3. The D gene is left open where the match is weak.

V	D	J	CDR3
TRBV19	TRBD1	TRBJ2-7	ASSIGQGKY
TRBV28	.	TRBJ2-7	ASSLGTLTYEQY
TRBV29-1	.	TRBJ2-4	SVDWANIQY
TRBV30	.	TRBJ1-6	AWGQSNNSPLH
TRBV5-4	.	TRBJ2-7	ASSPGTLSSYEQY
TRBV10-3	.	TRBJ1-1	AISDPRDTEAF
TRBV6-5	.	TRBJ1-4	ASSTSGADEKLF
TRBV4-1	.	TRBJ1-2	ASSQGQGNGYT
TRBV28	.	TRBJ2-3	VSSEVYTQY
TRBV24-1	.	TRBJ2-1	ATSDFKSGDRGEQF
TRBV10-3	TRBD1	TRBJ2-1	AISRTGETNNEQF
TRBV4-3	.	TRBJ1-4	ASSQDRVSNEKLF
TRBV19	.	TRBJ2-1	ASSSRAGTLDEQF
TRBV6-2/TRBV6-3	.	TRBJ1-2	ASSSSGYYGCT
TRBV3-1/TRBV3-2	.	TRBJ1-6	ASSTTEGSPLH
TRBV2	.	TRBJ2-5	ASSVSVYQETQY
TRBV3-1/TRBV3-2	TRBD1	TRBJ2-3	ASGQGAQADTQY
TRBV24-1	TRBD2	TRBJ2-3	ATGLAGSTDTQY
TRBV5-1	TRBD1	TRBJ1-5	ASSLGQGGQPQH
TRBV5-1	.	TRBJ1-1	ASSLQGGVPEAF
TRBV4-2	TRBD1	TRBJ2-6	ASSPRTGGAGANVLT
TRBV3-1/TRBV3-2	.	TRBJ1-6	ASSLASGDISPLH
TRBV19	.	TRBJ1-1	ASSIVDTPPTEAF
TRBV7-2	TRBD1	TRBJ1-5	ASSPDRGQTQPQH
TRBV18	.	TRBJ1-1	ASSPRGGNTEAF
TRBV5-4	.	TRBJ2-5	ASSLAVQPARPGTQY
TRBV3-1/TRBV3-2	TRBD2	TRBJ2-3	ASSQDLAGATDTQY
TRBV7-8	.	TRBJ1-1	ASSFPMAGAGAF
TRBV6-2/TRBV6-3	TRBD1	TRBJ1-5	ASSYPGQGISSNQPQH
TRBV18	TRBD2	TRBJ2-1	ASSPWLAGASSYNEQF
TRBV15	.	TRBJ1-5	ATSRALARPNQPQH
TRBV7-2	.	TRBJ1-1	ASSLSEAHTEAF
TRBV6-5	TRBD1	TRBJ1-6	ASGRQGDNSPLH
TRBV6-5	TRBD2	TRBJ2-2	ASRGLAGPGELF
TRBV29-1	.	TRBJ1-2	SVAQAVDGYT
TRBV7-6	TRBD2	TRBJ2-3	ASSLGTSGGTSTDTQY
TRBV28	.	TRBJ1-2	ASSYSGGGLGYT
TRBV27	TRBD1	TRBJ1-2	ASRQGQGRYGYT
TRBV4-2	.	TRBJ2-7	ASSHDGGQGSYEQY
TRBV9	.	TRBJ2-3	ASSVVVSGGPDTQY
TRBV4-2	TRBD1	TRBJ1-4	ASSREVGTANEKLF
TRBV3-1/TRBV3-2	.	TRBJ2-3	ASSPRGSDTQY
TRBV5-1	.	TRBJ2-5	ASSLASRGEETQY
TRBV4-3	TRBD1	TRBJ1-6	ASSQGQGGPYNSPLH
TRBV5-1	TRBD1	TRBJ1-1	ASSGTGMNTEAF
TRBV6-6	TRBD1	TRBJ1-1	ASSGQGYTEAF
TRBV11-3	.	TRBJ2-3	ASSLSGREDTQY
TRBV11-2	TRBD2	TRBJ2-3	ASSLDPGAGVVGDTQY
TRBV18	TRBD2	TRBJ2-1	ASSPASGDNEQF
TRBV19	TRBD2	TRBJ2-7	ASLGIAGVGEQY
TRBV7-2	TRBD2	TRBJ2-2	ASSPQRGDTGELF
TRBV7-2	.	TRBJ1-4	ASSLGQTNEKLF
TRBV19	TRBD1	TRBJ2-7	ASNTGTGPYEQY
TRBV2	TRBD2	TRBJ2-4	ASSEGLAGKNIQY
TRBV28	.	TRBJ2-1	ASSLLRGYNEQF